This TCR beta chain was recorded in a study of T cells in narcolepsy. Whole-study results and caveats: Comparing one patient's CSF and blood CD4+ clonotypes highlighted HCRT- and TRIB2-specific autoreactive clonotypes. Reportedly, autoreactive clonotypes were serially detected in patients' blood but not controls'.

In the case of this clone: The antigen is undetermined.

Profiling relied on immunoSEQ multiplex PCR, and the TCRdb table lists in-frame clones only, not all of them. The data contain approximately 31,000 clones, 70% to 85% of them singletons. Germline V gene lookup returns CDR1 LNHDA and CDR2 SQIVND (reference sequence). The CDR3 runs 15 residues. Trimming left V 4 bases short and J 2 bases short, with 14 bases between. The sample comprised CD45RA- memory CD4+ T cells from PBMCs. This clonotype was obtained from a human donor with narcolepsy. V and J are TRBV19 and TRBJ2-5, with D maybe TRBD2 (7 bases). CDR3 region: CASSSAGAEQETQYF. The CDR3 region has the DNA TGTGCCAGTAGTAGCGCGGGGGCCGAACAAGAGACCCAGTACTTC.